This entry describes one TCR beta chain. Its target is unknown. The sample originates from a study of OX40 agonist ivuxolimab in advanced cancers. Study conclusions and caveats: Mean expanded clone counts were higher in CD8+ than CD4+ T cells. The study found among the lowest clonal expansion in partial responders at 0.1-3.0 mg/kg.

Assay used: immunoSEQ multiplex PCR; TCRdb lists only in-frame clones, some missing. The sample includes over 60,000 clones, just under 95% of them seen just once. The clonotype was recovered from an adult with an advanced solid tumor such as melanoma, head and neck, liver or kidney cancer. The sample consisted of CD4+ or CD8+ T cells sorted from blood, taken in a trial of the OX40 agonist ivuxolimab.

Here the CDR3 reads CASSLDAYNEQFF. CDR3 coding DNA: TGCGCCAGCAGCTTGGACGCATACAATGAGCAGTTCTTC. This chain joins TRBV5-1 and TRBJ2-1, with no clear D. Trimming pared 0 bases from V and 4 bases from J, leaving 5 bases between. CDR3 length: 13 amino acids. Germline CDR1 reads SGHRS; CDR2 reads YFSETQ. Using reference TRBV5-1 and TRBJ2-1 for the parts outside the CDR3, the full variable domain is KAGVTQTPRYLIKTRGQQVTLSCSPISGHRSVSWYQQTPGQGLQFLFEYFSETQRNKGNFPGRFSGRQFSNSRSEMNVSTLELGDSALYLCASSLDAYNEQFFGPGTRLTVL.